Given below is one T cell receptor beta chain in context. The data belong to a study of blood T cell repertoires in COVID-19. Assay: immunoSEQ multiplex PCR; the TCRdb copy retains only in-frame clones and omits some. The table lists about 130,000 clones, approximately 84% of them singletons, with about 12% in the top ten. The germline V gene has CDR1 SEHNR and CDR2 FQNEAQ (reference sequence). J lost 2 bases, V lost 5 bases, and 6 bases had no gene match. This CDR3 is built from 15 residues. The material sequenced was peripheral blood. This chain joins TRBV7-9 and TRBJ2-7; 10 bases agree with TRBD1. The TCR was taken from a woman between 25 and 40 years old who had recovered from COVID-19. Written as DNA, the CDR3 is TGTGCCAGCAGCCTAGGACAGGGGGAGGCCTACGAGCAGTACTTC. Encoded protein: CASSLGQGEAYEQYF. Combining the CDR3 with reference TRBV7-9 and TRBJ2-7 gives the whole variable domain DTGVSQNPRHKITKRGQNVTFRCDPISEHNRLYWYRQTLGQGPEFLTYFQNEAQLEKSRLLSDRFSAERPKGSFSTLEIQRTEQGDSAMYLCASSLGQGEAYEQYFGPGTRLTVT.